The sequence of this TCR beta chain was determined in a study of CD8 T cells in ankylosing spondylitis. Findings and limits, study-wide: Matched synovial fluid from ankylosing spondylitis patients was reported to be enriched for disease-linked clones. Before this, some motif variants had been reported in reactive arthritis synovial fluid and blood.

Each CDR3 protein is one row after TCRdb ran MiXCR on the 5' RACE reads. The table has about 150,000 distinct CDR3 sequences, approximately 32% seen once. Turning to this clonotype: No antigen is known for it.

Germline-derived CDR1 and CDR2 are MNHNS and SASEGT. Deletions cut 5 bases from V and 2 bases from J, with 9 bases between. The CDR3 totals 13 residues. This TCR was recovered from a male donor with ankylosing spondylitis. The rearrangement links TRBV6-1 to TRBJ2-5; D is unresolved. The material sequenced was synovial fluid, either unsorted or a sorted T cell fraction (not recorded which). CDR3 DNA sequence: TGTGCCAGCAGTAGACACTCTCAAGAGACCCAGTACTTC. Its protein product is CASSRHSQETQYF.